Listed here are 12 T cell receptor beta chains from one sample, sequenced in a study of CD8 T cells in Susac syndrome. An amount of RNA that ranged from 0.5 to 1 ug was reverse transcribed with random hexamers. In TCRdb, the immunoSEQ multiplex PCR reads were re-called with MiXCR into one record per CDR3 protein. The repertoire holds 110,000 to 150,000 distinct CDR3 sequences, with around 95% as singletons. Specimen: CD4+ T cells from PBMCs. Source of these receptors: a human donor with Susac syndrome.

This chain uses TRBV27 with TRBJ1-2; D is uncertain. V gave up 3 bases and J gave up 2 bases, with 10 bases separating them. Looked up from germline, CDR1 is MNHEY and CDR2 is SMNVEV (reference sequence). This CDR3 is 14 amino acids long. The DNA for the CDR3 is TGTGCCAGCAGTTTTCGACCGCAAAACTATGGCTACACCTTC. The encoded protein is CASSFRPQNYGYTF.

This clonotype has just one count. The gene calls are TRBV7-2 and TRBJ1-6; D may be TRBD1 (5 bases). Per the germline V gene, CDR1 is SGHTA and CDR2 is FQGNSA. V was trimmed by 8 bases and J by 8 bases, leaving 16 bases between them. The CDR3 has 14 residues. CDR3 protein: CASSNGGVYSPLHF. The CDR3 DNA reads TGTGCCAGCTCGAACGGGGGGGTTTATTCACCCCTCCACTTT.

The rearrangement joins TRBV20-1 to TRBJ1-2; no clear D. V was pared by 0 bases and J by 11 bases, with 10 bases between. The CDR3 has 11 residues. Germline V gene sequence: CDR1 DFQATT, CDR2 SNEGSKA (reference sequence). The CDR3 spells CSAREGKGYTF. The CDR3 region has the DNA TGCAGTGCTAGAGAAGGCAAAGGATACACCTTC.

V is TRBV20-1 and J is TRBJ2-1; D tentatively reads TRBD1 or TRBD2 (6 bases each). CDR1 and CDR2 (germline): DFQATT, SNEGSKA (reference sequence). The CDR3 extends over 14 amino acids. V was trimmed by 3 bases and J by 5 bases, leaving 14 bases between them. CDR3 sequence reads: CSASFGGYNNEQFF. The CDR3 DNA is TGCAGTGCTAGTTTCGGGGGCTATAACAATGAGCAGTTCTTC.

The chain recombines TRBV20-1 with TRBJ1-3; D uncertain. The CDR3 loop spans 14 amino acids. V was clipped by 5 bases and J by 0 bases, with 11 bases between them. Germline V gives CDR1 DFQATT, CDR2 SNEGSKA (reference sequence). The CDR3, as DNA: TGCAGTGCTCCCTCTGGGGTCTCTGGAAACACCATATATTTT. This encodes CSAPSGVSGNTIYF.

This clonotype was seen only once. This sequence joins TRBV28 and TRBJ1-2, with 7 bases that match TRBD1. Germline V gene sequence: CDR1 MDHEN, CDR2 SYDVKM. With 1 base clipped from V and 4 bases from J, the junction kept 12 bases outside the gene matches. The CDR3 runs 17 residues. The CDR3: CASSLSRGGGGIYGYTF. The DNA for the CDR3 is TGTGCCAGCAGTTTATCTCGGGGTGGAGGGGGCATCTATGGCTACACCTTC.

The V and J genes are TRBV2 and TRBJ2-5; the D is unclear. Germline V CDR1 and CDR2: SNHLY, FYNNEI. This CDR3 is built from 11 residues. With 1 base removed from V and 8 bases from J, the gap between germline ends came to 5 bases. CDR3 nucleotide sequence: TGTGCCAGCAGTGAAGTTCTAACCCAGTACTTC. It specifies CASSEVLTQYF.

J is TRBJ2-7 and V is TRBV7-3; 7 nucleotides align to TRBD1. The CDR3 totals 13 residues. Per germline, CDR1 SGHTA and CDR2 FQGTGA. Losses at the gene ends were 0 bases for V and 6 bases for J; bases not matched to a gene: 2. The DNA for the CDR3 is TGTGCCAGCAGCTTAACCAACAGGGGCGAGCAGTACTTC. Translation: CASSLTNRGEQYF.

V usage is TRBV7-4 and J usage is TRBJ2-7; tentatively, D is TRBD1 (6 bases). The CDR3 loop spans 16 amino acids. V gave up 2 bases and J gave up 6 bases, with 20 bases separating them. CDR1 is SGHVT, CDR2 SQSDAQ, per germline. In nucleotides, the CDR3 is TGTGCCAGCAGCTTACAGCCCGAACAGGGTGGACCCGAGCAGTACTTC. Translated, it gives CASSLQPEQGGPEQYF. Together with reference TRBV7-4 and TRBJ2-7, the CDR3 gives the full variable domain: GAGVSQSPRYKVAKRGRDVALRCDSISGHVTLYWYRQTLGQGSEVLTYSQSDAQRDKSGRPSGRFSAERPERSVSTLKIQRTEQGDSAVYLCASSLQPEQGGPEQYFGPGTRLTVT.

This sequence joins TRBV7-2 and TRBJ2-5; TRBD1 matches at 7 bases. The CDR3 runs 15 residues. In germline, CDR1 is SGHTA, CDR2 FQGNSA. V lost 5 bases and J lost 4; bases outside the gene matches: 10. This chain's CDR3 is CASSSGQVLRETQYF. The DNA of the CDR3 is TGTGCCAGCAGCAGTGGACAGGTGTTGAGAGAGACCCAGTACTTC.

The V gene is TRBV29-1, the J gene TRBJ1-1; D uncertain. The CDR3 is 11 amino acids. V was pared by 7 bases and J by 4 bases, with 10 bases between. In germline, CDR1 is SQVTM, CDR2 ANQGSEA. CDR3 sequence (DNA): TGCAGCGCAAAGGAGGGCACTGAAGCTTTCTTT. It specifies CSAKEGTEAFF.

This sequence joins TRBV7-2 and TRBJ2-5, with TRBD1 matching 7 bases. Per the germline V gene, CDR1 is SGHTA and CDR2 is FQGNSA. There are 15 residues in the CDR3. With 5 bases clipped from V and 2 bases from J, the junction kept 8 bases outside the gene matches. The CDR3, as DNA: TGTGCCAGCAGCCTCAACAGGGGACCTCAAGAGACCCAGTACTTC. It is translated as CASSLNRGPQETQYF.